This T cell receptor beta chain stems from a study of blood T cell repertoires in COVID-19. Across the whole study: The origin of the acute and convalescent COVID-19 samples was the United States, Italy and Spain.

Original handling: Amplifying reference gene primers gave estimates of nucleated cell counts. Profiled with immunoSEQ multiplex PCR; TCRdb holds only in-frame clones, not every one. V, J and clone size reflect that table, while D and trimming were determined from the DNA. The profile shows 250,000 to 300,000 clones, less than 90% of them singletons. Trimming took 3 bases from V and 6 from J, leaving 16 bases between them. The CDR3 contains 15 residues. The germline V gene encodes CDR1 SGHNT and CDR2 YYREEE (reference sequence). This chain joins TRBV5-4 and TRBJ2-4; TRBD2 is a possible D gene (6 bases). The TCR sequence derives from a man aged 55 to 70 with acute or convalescent COVID-19. Sample: peripheral blood. In nucleotides, the CDR3 is TGTGCCAGCAGCTGGCCGGGGGAGGCGGGAAACATTCAGTACTTC. Its protein is CASSWPGEAGNIQYF.